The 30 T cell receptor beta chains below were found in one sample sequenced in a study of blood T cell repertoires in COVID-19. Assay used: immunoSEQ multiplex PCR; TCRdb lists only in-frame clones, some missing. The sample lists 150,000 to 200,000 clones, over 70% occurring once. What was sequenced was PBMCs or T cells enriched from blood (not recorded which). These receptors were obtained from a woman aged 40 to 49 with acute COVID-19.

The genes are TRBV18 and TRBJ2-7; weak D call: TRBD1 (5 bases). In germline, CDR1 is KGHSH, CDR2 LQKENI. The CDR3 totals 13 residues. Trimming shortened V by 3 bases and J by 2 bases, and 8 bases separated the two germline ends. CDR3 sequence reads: CASSPQGPYEQYF. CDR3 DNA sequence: TGTGCCAGCTCACCGCAGGGTCCCTACGAGCAGTACTTC. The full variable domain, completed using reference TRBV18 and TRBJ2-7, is NAGVMQNPRHLVRRRGQEARLRCSPMKGHSHVYWYRQLPEEGLKFMVYLQKENIIDESGMPKERFSAEFPKEGPSILRIQQVVRGDSAAYFCASSPQGPYEQYFGPGTRLTVT.

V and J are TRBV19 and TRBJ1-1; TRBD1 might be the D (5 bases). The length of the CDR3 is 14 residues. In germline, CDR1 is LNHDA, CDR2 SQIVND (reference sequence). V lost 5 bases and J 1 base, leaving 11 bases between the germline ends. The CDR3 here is CASSPGLPNTEAFF. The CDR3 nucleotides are TGTGCCAGTAGTCCGGGACTCCCGAACACTGAAGCTTTCTTT.

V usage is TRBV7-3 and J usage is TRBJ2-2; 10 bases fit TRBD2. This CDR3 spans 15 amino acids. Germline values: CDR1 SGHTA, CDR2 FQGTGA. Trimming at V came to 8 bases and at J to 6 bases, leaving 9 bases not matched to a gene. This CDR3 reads CASRSGRAGAGELFF. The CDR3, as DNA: TGTGCCAGCCGCAGCGGGAGGGCCGGAGCCGGGGAGCTGTTTTTT.

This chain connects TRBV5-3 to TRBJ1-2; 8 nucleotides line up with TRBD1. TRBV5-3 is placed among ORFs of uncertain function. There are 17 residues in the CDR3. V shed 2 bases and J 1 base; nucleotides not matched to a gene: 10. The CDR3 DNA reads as TGTGCCAGAAGCTTCTCAGGGGGCGTTGGAGTTAACTATGGCTACACCTTC. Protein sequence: CARSFSGGVGVNYGYTF.

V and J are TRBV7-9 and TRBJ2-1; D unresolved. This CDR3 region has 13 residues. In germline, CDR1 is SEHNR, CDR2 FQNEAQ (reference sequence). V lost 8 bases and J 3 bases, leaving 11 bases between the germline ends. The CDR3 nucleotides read TGTGCCAGCTCGGCCCCTAGCTACAATGAGCAGTTCTTC. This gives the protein CASSAPSYNEQFF.

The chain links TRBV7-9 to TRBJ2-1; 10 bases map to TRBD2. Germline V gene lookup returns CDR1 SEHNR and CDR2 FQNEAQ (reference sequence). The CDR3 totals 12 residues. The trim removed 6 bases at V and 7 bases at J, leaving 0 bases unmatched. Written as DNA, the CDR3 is TGTGCCAGCAGGGGACTAGCGAATGAGCAGTTCTTC. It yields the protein CASRGLANEQFF. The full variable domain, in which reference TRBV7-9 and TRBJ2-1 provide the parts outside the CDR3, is DTGVSQNPRHKITKRGQNVTFRCDPISEHNRLYWYRQTLGQGPEFLTYFQNEAQLEKSRLLSDRFSAERPKGSFSTLEIQRTEQGDSAMYLCASRGLANEQFFGPGTRLTVL.

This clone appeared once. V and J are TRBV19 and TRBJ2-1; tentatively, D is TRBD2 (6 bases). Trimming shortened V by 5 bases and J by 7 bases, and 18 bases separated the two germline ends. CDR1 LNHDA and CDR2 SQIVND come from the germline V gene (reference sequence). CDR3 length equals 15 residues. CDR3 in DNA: TGTGCCAGTAGTCCGACGACCGGGACTCGGAATGAGCAGTTCTTC. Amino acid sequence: CASSPTTGTRNEQFF.

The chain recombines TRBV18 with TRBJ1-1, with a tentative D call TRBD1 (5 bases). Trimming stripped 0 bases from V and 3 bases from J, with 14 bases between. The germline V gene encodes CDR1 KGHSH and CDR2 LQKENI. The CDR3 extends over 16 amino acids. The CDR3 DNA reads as TGTGCCAGCTCACCACCGAACAGGCACATCGACACTGAAGCTTTCTTT. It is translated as CASSPPNRHIDTEAFF.

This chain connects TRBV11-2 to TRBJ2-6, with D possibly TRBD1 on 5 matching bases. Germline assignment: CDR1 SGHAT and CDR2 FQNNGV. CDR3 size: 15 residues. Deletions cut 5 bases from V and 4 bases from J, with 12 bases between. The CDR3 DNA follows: TGTGCCAGCAGCCCCCGCAGGGCCGGGGCCAACGTCCTGACTTTC. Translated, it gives CASSPRRAGANVLTF.

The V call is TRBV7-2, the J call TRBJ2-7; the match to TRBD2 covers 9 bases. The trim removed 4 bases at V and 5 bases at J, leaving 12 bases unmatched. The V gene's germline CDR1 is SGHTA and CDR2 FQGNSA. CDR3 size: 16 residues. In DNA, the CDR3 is TGTGCCAGCAGCTACCCCCGGCTAGCGGGATTTGACGAGCAGTACTTC. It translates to CASSYPRLAGFDEQYF.

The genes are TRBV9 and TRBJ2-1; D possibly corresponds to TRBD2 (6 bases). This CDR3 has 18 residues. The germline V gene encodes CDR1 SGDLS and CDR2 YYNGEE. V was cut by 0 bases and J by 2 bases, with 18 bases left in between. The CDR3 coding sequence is TGTGCCAGCAGCGTAGTAGGCCTTGGGGGAGGCACCTACAATGAGCAGTTCTTC. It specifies CASSVVGLGGGTYNEQFF. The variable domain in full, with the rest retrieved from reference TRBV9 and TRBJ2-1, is DSGVTQTPKHLITATGQRVTLRCSPRSGDLSVYWYQQSLDQGLQFLIQYYNGEERAKGNILERFSAQQFPDLHSELNLSSLELGDSALYFCASSVVGLGGGTYNEQFFGPGTRLTVL.

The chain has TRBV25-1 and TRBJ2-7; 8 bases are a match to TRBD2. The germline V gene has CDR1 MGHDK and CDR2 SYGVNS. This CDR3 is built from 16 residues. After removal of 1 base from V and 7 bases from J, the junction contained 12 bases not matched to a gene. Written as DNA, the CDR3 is TGTGCCAGCAGTGAATCGGGAGGGATCCCCCCAAGGGAGCAGTACTTC. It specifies CASSESGGIPPREQYF.

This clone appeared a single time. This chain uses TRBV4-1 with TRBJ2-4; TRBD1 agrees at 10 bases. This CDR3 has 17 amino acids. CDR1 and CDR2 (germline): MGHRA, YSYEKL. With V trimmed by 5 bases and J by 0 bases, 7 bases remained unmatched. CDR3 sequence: CASSWTGGSEAKNIQYF. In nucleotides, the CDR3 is TGCGCCAGCAGCTGGACAGGGGGATCGGAAGCCAAAAACATTCAGTACTTC.

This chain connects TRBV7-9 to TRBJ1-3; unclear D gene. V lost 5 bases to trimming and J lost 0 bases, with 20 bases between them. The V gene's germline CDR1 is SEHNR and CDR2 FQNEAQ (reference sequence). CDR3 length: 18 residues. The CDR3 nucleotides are TGTGCCAGCAGCCCTAGTGTTGGCGGGATCTACTCTGGAAACACCATATATTTT. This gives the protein CASSPSVGGIYSGNTIYF.

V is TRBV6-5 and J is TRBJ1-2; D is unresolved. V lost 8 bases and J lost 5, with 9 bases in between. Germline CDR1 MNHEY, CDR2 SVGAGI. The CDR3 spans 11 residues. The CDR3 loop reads CASRPVYGYTF. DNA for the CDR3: TGTGCCAGCCGTCCAGTTTATGGCTACACCTTC.

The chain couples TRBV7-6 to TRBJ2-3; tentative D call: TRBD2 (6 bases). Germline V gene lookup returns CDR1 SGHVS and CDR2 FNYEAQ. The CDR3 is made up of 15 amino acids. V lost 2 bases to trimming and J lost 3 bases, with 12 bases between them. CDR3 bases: TGTGCCAGCAGCTTACCCGGGAGAGAGACAGATACGCAGTATTTT. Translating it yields CASSLPGRETDTQYF.

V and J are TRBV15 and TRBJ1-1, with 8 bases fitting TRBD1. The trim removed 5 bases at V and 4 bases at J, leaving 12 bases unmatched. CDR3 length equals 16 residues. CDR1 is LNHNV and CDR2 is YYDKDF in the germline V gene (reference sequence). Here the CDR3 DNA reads TGTGCCACCAGCGGTGGAAACAGGGGGGAGAGCACTGAAGCTTTCTTT. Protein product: CATSGGNRGESTEAFF.

The CDR3 protein is CASSHLPQGYEQYF. CDR3 coding DNA: TGTGCCAGCAGCCACCTCCCGCAGGGATACGAGCAGTACTTC. The rearrangement joins TRBV3-1 (or the pseudogene TRBV3-2) to TRBJ2-7, with D maybe TRBD1 (5 bases). Germline V lookup: CDR1 LGHDT, CDR2 YNNKEL (reference sequence). The V gene lost 3 bases and the J gene lost 4 bases, with 13 bases spanning the gap. This CDR3 is 14 amino acids long.

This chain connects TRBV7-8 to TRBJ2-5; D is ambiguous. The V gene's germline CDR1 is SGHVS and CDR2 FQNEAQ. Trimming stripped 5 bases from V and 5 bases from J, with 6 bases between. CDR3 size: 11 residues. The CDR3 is CASSPSETQYF. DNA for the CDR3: TGTGCCAGCAGCCCCTCGGAGACCCAGTACTTC.

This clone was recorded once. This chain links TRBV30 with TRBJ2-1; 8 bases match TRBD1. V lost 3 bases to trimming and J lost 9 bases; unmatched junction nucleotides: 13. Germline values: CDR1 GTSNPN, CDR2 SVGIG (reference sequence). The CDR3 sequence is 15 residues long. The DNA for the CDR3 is TGTGCCTGGAGCCCTCCGACGACAGGGGTTGGTGAGCAGTTCTTC. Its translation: CAWSPPTTGVGEQFF. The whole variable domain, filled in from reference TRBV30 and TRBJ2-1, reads SQTIHQWPATLVQPVGSPLSLECTVEGTSNPNLYWYRQAAGRGLQLLFYSVGIGQISSEVPQNLSASRPQDRQFILSSKKLLLSDSGFYLCAWSPPTTGVGEQFFGPGTRLTVL.

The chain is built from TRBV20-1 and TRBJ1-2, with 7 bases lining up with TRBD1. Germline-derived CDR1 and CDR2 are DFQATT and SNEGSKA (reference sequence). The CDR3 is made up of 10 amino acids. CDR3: CRTGHDGYTF. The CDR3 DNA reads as TGCAGGACAGGGCACGATGGCTACACCTTC.

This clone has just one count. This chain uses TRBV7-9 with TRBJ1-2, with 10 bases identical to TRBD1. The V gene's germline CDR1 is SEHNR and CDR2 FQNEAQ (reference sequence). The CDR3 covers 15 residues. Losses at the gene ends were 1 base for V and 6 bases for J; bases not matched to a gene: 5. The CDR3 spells CASSLGQGQGNGYTF. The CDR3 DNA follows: TGTGCCAGCAGCTTAGGGCAGGGACAGGGGAATGGCTACACCTTC.

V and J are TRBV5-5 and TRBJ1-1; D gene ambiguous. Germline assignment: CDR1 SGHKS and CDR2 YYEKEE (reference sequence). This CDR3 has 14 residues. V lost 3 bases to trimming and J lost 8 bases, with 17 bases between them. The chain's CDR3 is CASSSGRTVGEAFF. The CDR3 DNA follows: TGTGCCAGCAGCTCCGGACGGACTGTCGGAGAAGCTTTCTTT.

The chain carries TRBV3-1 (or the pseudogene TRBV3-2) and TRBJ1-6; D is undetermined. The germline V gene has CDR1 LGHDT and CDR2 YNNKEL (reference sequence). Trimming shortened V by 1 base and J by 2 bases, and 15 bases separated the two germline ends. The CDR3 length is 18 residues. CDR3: CASSQGNSHGTYNSPLHF. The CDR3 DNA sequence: TGTGCCAGCAGCCAAGGCAACAGCCACGGTACCTATAATTCACCCCTCCACTTT.

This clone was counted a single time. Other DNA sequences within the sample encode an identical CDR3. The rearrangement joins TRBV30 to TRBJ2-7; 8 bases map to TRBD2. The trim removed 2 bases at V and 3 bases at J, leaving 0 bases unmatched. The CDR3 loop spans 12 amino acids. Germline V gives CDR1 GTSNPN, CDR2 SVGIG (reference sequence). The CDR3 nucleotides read TGTGCCTGGAGTAGCGGGAGCTACGAGCAGTACTTC. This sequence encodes CAWSSGSYEQYF.

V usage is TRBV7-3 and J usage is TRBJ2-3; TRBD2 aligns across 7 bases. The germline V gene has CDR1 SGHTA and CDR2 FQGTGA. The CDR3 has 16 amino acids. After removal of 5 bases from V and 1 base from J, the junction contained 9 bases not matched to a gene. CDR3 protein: CASSLVGGDRTDTQYF. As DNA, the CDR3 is TGTGCCAGCAGCCTGGTGGGGGGGGACCGCACAGATACGCAGTATTTT.

CDR3 nucleotides: TGTGCCACCAGCGGAAGACAGGGGGCAATAGGTGAGCAGTTCTTC. It specifies CATSGRQGAIGEQFF. The chain joins TRBV15 to TRBJ2-1; 10 nucleotides align to TRBD1. Germline assignment: CDR1 LNHNV and CDR2 YYDKDF (reference sequence). This CDR3 has 15 residues. V lost 5 bases and J lost 9; bases outside the gene matches: 10.

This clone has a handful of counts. The CDR3 region is CASSERTGGNSPLHF. The CDR3 region has the DNA TGCGCCAGCAGCGAAAGGACAGGGGGCAATTCACCCCTCCACTTT. This rearrangement joins TRBV4-1 to TRBJ1-6, with TRBD1 matching 11 bases. V lost 5 bases and J lost 7; bases outside the gene matches: 4. The V gene's germline CDR1 is MGHRA and CDR2 YSYEKL. The CDR3 loop spans 15 amino acids.

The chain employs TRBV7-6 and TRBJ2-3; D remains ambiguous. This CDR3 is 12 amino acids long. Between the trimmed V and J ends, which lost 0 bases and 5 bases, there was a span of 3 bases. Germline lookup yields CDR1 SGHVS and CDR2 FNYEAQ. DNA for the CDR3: TGTGCCAGCAGCTTAGCTCAAGATACGCAGTATTTT. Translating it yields CASSLAQDTQYF.

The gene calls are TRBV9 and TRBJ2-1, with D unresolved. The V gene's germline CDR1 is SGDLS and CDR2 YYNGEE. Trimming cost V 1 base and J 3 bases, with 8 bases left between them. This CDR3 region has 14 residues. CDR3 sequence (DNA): TGTGCCAGCAGCGTAAGCCCTCTCTACAATGAGCAGTTCTTC. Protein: CASSVSPLYNEQFF.